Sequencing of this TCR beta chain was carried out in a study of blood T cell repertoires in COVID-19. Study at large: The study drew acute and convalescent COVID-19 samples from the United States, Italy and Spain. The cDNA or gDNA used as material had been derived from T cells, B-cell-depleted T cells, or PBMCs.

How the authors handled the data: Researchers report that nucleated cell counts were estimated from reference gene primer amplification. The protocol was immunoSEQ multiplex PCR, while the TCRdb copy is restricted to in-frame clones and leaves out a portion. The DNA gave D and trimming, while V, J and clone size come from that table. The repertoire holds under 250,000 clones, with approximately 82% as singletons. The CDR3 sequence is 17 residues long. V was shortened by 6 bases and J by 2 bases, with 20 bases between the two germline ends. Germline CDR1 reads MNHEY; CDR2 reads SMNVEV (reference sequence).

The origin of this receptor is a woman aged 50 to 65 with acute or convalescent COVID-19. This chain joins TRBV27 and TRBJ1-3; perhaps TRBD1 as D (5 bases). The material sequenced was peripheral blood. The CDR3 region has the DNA TGTGCCAGCAGCCCGATTGGGGGGGGAGGTGCTGGAAACACCATATATTTT. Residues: CASSPIGGGGAGNTIYF.